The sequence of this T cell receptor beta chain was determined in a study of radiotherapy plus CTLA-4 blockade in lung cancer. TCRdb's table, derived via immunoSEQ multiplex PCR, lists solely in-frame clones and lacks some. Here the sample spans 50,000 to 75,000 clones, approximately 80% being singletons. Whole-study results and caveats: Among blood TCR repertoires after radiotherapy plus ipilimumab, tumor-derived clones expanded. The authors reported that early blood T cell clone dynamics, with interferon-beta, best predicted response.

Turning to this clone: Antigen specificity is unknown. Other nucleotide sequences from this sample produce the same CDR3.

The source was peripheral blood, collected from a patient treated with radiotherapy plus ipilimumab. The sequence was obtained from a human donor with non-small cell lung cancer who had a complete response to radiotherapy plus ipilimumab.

The CDR3 DNA is TGTGCCAGCAGTCAGGGGGCGAATAATTCACCCCTCCACTTT. It yields the protein CASSQGANNSPLHF. J is TRBJ1-6 and V is TRBV6-6; the match to TRBD1 covers 8 bases. V gave up 5 bases and J gave up 5 bases; unmatched junction bases: 2. Germline values: CDR1 MNHNY, CDR2 SVGAGI (reference sequence). The CDR3 is 14 residues long.